The next 28 T cell receptor beta chains were all read from a single sample in a study of post-analysis software for immune sequencing data. Study observations and caveats: Included in a set of four or five TRBV segments more frequent in patients than controls were TRBV5-6, TRBV5-1 and TRBV20-1.

TCR beta libraries were prepared from cDNA with unique molecular identifiers. Each CDR3 protein gets one entry after TCRdb re-called the PCR reads with MiXCR. Found here are about 540,000 distinct CDR3 sequences, approximately 34% of them singletons; the top ten hold 6%. These receptors lack a known antigen. The sequencing input was blood. These receptor sequences come from a girl aged 2-17 years with multiple sclerosis.

The V gene is TRBV18, the J gene TRBJ2-3, with 8 nucleotides matching TRBD2. CDR1 and CDR2 from the germline V gene are KGHSH and LQKENI. The J segment lost 0 bases and the V segment lost 4 bases, leaving 6 bases of the junction unmatched. This CDR3 spans 16 amino acids. CDR3 coding DNA: TGTGCCAGCTCACTCGAGCGGGGGTGGAGCACAGATACGCAGTATTTT. Amino acids: CASSLERGWSTDTQYF.

J is TRBJ2-1 and V is TRBV7-3; a weak D match, TRBD1 (5 bases). The CDR3 extends over 13 amino acids. V gave up 4 bases and J gave up 5 bases, with 9 bases separating them. The V gene's germline CDR1 is SGHTA and CDR2 FQGTGA. The CDR3 region has the DNA TGTGCCAGCAGCTCCAGGGTAAACAATGAGCAGTTCTTC. As protein: CASSSRVNNEQFF.

V is TRBV15 and J is TRBJ2-2; D uncertain. Germline values: CDR1 LNHNV, CDR2 YYDKDF (reference sequence). The CDR3 spans 11 residues. The V end was cut by 6 bases, the J end by 6 bases, with 5 bases between. CDR3 DNA sequence: TGTGCCACCAGAGGACCCGGGGAGCTGTTTTTT. This encodes CATRGPGELFF.

On this clonotype itself: The germline gene is not matched at one end of the junction; a read error may be the cause. The rearrangement links TRBV29-1 to TRBJ2-1; tentatively, D is TRBD1 (6 bases). Looked up from germline, CDR1 is SQVTM and CDR2 is ANQGSEA. The CDR3 consists of 14 residues. CDR3 protein: CSVELDSSYDEQFF. The CDR3 coding sequence is TGCAGCGTTGAACTGGACAGCTCCTACGATGAGCAGTTCTTC.

This clonotype was counted only a few times. The chain joins TRBV20-1 to TRBJ1-6; TRBD1 matches at 10 bases. The CDR3 runs to 16 residues. V shed 0 bases, J shed 9 bases, and the junction held 8 bases outside the gene matches. The germline V gene encodes CDR1 DFQATT and CDR2 SNEGSKA (reference sequence). CDR3 coding DNA: TGCAGTGCTAGAGATCCGGGACAGGGGAATCGTTCACCCCTCCACTTT. Amino acids: CSARDPGQGNRSPLHF.

This clonotype was counted only a few times. This chain connects TRBV11-2 to TRBJ2-1, with TRBD2 matching over 8 bases. The J segment lost 9 bases and the V segment lost 5 bases, leaving 6 bases of the junction unmatched. Per germline, CDR1 SGHAT and CDR2 FQNNGV. The CDR3 loop spans 13 amino acids. CDR3 sequence (DNA): TGTGCCAGCAGCCAGCGGGGGAGGGGTGAGCAGTTCTTC. Encoded protein: CASSQRGRGEQFF.

V is TRBV13 and J is TRBJ2-5; 8 bases line up with TRBD2. The CDR3 covers 20 residues. The germline V gene encodes CDR1 PRHDT and CDR2 FYEKMQ (reference sequence). Trimming at V came to 2 bases and at J to 1 base, leaving 18 bases not matched to a gene. DNA of the CDR3: TGTGCCAGCAGCTTAAGAGGATTTTTTCAGCAGCGGGGGTCCCAAGAGACCCAGTACTTC. This translates into CASSLRGFFQQRGSQETQYF.

This clonotype was seen more than once but under ten times. The rearrangement links TRBV6-2 or TRBV6-3 to TRBJ2-3, with 9 bases identical to TRBD2. The ends lost 5 bases at V and 4 bases at J; junction bases unmatched: 7. The CDR3 runs 15 residues. CDR1 is MNHEY and CDR2 is SVGEGT in the germline V gene. The CDR3 spells CASSLSSGGSDTQYF. The CDR3 nucleotides read TGTGCCAGCAGTCTAAGTAGCGGGGGATCAGATACGCAGTATTTT.

This clonotype was seen more than once but under ten times. This chain links TRBV5-1 with TRBJ1-1; TRBD1 might be the D (5 bases). Trimming shortened V by 4 bases and J by 6 bases, and 19 bases separated the two germline ends. The CDR3 extends over 15 amino acids. CDR1 SGHRS and CDR2 YFSETQ come from the germline V gene. The CDR3 nucleotides read TGCGCCAGCAGCATACTAGACGGGACCGGGGCTGAAGCTTTCTTT. It specifies CASSILDGTGAEAFF.

J is TRBJ1-2 and V is TRBV19; possibly TRBD1 for D (5 bases). Per the germline V gene, CDR1 is LNHDA and CDR2 is SQIVND (reference sequence). The V and J ends lost 3 bases and 6 bases respectively, with 11 bases between them. The CDR3 has 13 residues. CDR3 amino acids: CASSMIRDHGYTF. In nucleotides, the CDR3 is TGTGCCAGTAGTATGATCAGGGATCATGGCTACACCTTC.

The chain joins TRBV7-9 to TRBJ2-1, with 8 positions matching TRBD2. This CDR3 has 16 amino acids. Germline CDR1 and CDR2: SEHNR and FQNEAQ (reference sequence). J lost 1 base, V lost 5 bases, and 7 bases had no gene match. The DNA of the CDR3 is TGTGCCAGCAGCGGGCCCGGGGGGGAGTCCTACAATGAGCAGTTCTTC. Protein product: CASSGPGGESYNEQFF.

This clonotype has more than one count but fewer than ten. The V gene is TRBV20-1, the J gene TRBJ2-7; the D is unclear. The CDR3 loop spans 14 amino acids. Germline lookup yields CDR1 DFQATT and CDR2 SNEGSKA (reference sequence). Trimming took off 0 bases at V and 2 bases at J, with 11 bases between the two ends. The CDR3 loop is CSARDSRVAYEQYF. In nucleotides, the CDR3 is TGCAGTGCTAGAGATTCAAGGGTTGCCTACGAGCAGTACTTC.

The V call is TRBV11-1, the J call TRBJ2-1, with a possible D match to TRBD2 (5 bases). V was clipped by 4 bases and J by 4 bases, with 14 bases between them. CDR1 is SGHAT and CDR2 is FQDESV in the germline V gene (reference sequence). The CDR3 length is 15 residues. The CDR3 loop reads CASSSTTRVYNEQFF. Here the CDR3 DNA reads TGTGCCAGCAGCTCAACAACTAGAGTGTACAATGAGCAGTTCTTC.

The chain links TRBV20-1 to TRBJ2-2; TRBD1 matches at 7 bases. J gave up 1 base and V 4 bases, and 3 bases lay outside the gene matches. The CDR3 contains 14 residues. The germline gives CDR1 DFQATT, CDR2 SNEGSKA (reference sequence). The CDR3 sequence: CSAMTGWNTGELFF. CDR3 in DNA: TGCAGTGCTATGACAGGGTGGAACACCGGGGAGCTGTTTTTT.

This clonotype was seen a few times. V gene TRBV2 combines with J gene TRBJ1-1, with TRBD1 matching 8 bases. The CDR3 has 16 residues. From germline, CDR1 is SNHLY and CDR2 FYNNEI. V shed 5 bases and J 3 bases; nucleotides not matched to a gene: 11. CDR3 coding DNA: TGTGCCAGCAGTCTTGGACAGGGAGTAGTGGACACTGAAGCTTTCTTT. It is translated as CASSLGQGVVDTEAFF.

The table lists this clonotype with a few counts. The genes are TRBV20-1 and TRBJ2-5; 13 nucleotides match TRBD2. Germline loops: CDR1 DFQATT, CDR2 SNEGSKA (reference sequence). CDR3 length: 14 residues. J lost 11 bases, V lost 2 bases, and 8 bases had no gene match. As DNA, the CDR3 is TGCAGTGCTAGATGGACTAGCGGGGGCCAAGAGCAGTACTTC. It is translated as CSARWTSGGQEQYF.

The V gene is TRBV10-3, the J gene TRBJ1-2, with 8 bases fitting TRBD1. CDR3 length: 13 amino acids. Germline-derived CDR1 and CDR2 are ENHRY and SYGVKD. The V gene end was trimmed by 9 bases and the J gene end by 3 bases; junction bases not matched to a gene: 6. CDR3 loop: CAIGQGGDYGYTF. CDR3 DNA sequence: TGTGCCATTGGACAGGGTGGGGACTATGGCTACACCTTC.

V gene TRBV20-1 combines with J gene TRBJ2-5; 13 nucleotides line up with TRBD2. The CDR3 totals 16 residues. The V gene end was trimmed by 6 bases and the J gene end by 5 bases; junction bases not matched to a gene: 12. The V gene's germline CDR1 is DFQATT and CDR2 SNEGSKA (reference sequence). In DNA, the CDR3 is TGCAGTGCCCAAGAACTAGCGGGGGGGCGTTGGGAGACCCAGTACTTC. Translating gives CSAQELAGGRWETQYF.

The chain couples TRBV20-1 to TRBJ1-1; D is ambiguous. With 6 bases removed from V and 6 bases from J, the gap between germline ends came to 20 bases. The CDR3 consists of 14 residues. Germline assignment: CDR1 DFQATT and CDR2 SNEGSKA (reference sequence). Here the CDR3 reads CSAHHLGGSSEAFF. The CDR3 region has the DNA TGCAGTGCCCACCACCTAGGAGGGTCCTCTGAAGCTTTCTTT.

The chain uses TRBV7-3 and TRBJ2-1; 7 bases are shared with TRBD1. This CDR3 contains 14 residues. The V and J ends lost 2 bases and 8 bases, in that order; junction bases with no gene match: 6. Germline CDR1 is SGHTA and CDR2 is FQGTGA. CDR3 in amino acids: CASSLEGDSHEQFF. The CDR3, as DNA: TGTGCCAGCAGCTTAGAAGGGGACAGCCATGAGCAGTTCTTC. The full variable domain, its missing parts supplied by reference TRBV7-3 and TRBJ2-1, is GAGVSQTPSNKVTEKGKYVELRCDPISGHTALYWYRQSLGQGPEFLIYFQGTGAADDSGLPNDRFFAVRPEGSVSTLKIQRTERGDSAVYLCASSLEGDSHEQFFGPGTRLTVL.

The chain recombines TRBV7-2 with TRBJ2-1, with TRBD1 matching 7 bases. V shed 3 bases and J 13 bases; nucleotides not matched to a gene: 9. The CDR3 spans 13 residues. CDR1 and CDR2 (germline): SGHTA, FQGNSA. The CDR3 loop reads CASSFTWGTDQFF. The CDR3 DNA reads as TGTGCCAGCAGCTTCACCTGGGGGACAGACCAGTTCTTC.

Here the CDR3 reads CASSLDTPGYGYTF. Here the CDR3 DNA reads TGCGCCAGCAGCTTAGACACCCCTGGCTATGGCTACACCTTC. The V and J genes are TRBV5-1 and TRBJ1-2; no clear D gene. There are 14 residues in the CDR3. Trimming took off 2 bases at V and 4 bases at J, with 12 bases between the two ends. Germline V CDR1 and CDR2: SGHRS, YFSETQ.

The chain links TRBV12-3 or TRBV12-4 to TRBJ2-7; 8 nucleotides line up with TRBD1. The ends lost 5 bases at V and 5 bases at J; junction bases unmatched: 8. The CDR3 spans 14 residues. CDR3 protein: CASSLDRASHEQYF. In DNA, the CDR3 is TGTGCCAGCAGTCTGGACAGGGCTTCCCACGAGCAGTACTTC.

V gene TRBV6-6 combines with J gene TRBJ2-3; possibly TRBD1 or TRBD2 for D (6 bases each). The CDR3 extends over 14 amino acids. Germline V CDR1 and CDR2: MNHNY, SVGAGI (reference sequence). Trimming shortened V by 10 bases and J by 3 bases, and 17 bases separated the two germline ends. CDR3 coding DNA: TGTGCCACTACGTTTATAGGGGGGACAGATACGCAGTATTTT. It specifies CATTFIGGTDTQYF.

The chain uses TRBV7-9 and TRBJ1-5; D remains ambiguous. Germline V lookup: CDR1 SEHNR, CDR2 FQNEAQ (reference sequence). The CDR3 consists of 14 residues. Trimming took 2 bases from V and 6 from J, leaving 11 bases between them. CDR3 nucleotide sequence: TGTGCCAGCAGCTTATCCGGGAGGCCTCAGCCCCAGCATTTT. Translating gives CASSLSGRPQPQHF. Based on the CDR3 plus reference TRBV7-9 and TRBJ1-5, the full variable domain is DTGVSQNPRHKITKRGQNVTFRCDPISEHNRLYWYRQTLGQGPEFLTYFQNEAQLEKSRLLSDRFSAERPKGSFSTLEIQRTEQGDSAMYLCASSLSGRPQPQHFGDGTRLSIL.

V gene TRBV14 combines with J gene TRBJ2-1, with TRBD2 identical over 13 bases. The CDR3 sequence is 16 residues long. V lost 0 bases, J lost 10 bases, and 6 bases stayed unmatched. Germline values: CDR1 SGHDN, CDR2 FVKESK. CDR3 coding DNA: TGTGCCAGCAGCCAAGAAACTAGCGGGGGGGCCGAGGAGCAGTTCTTC. It encodes CASSQETSGGAEEQFF.

The chain joins TRBV4-1 to TRBJ1-2, with 8 bases matching TRBD1. J lost 4 bases, V lost 6 bases, and 10 bases had no gene match. This CDR3 has 15 residues. Germline assignment: CDR1 MGHRA and CDR2 YSYEKL. In DNA form, the CDR3 reads TGCGCCAGCAGTCCGGACAGGGATACGACCTATGGCTACACCTTC. The encoded protein is CASSPDRDTTYGYTF.

The chain uses TRBV6-1 and TRBJ2-3; D not resolved. Germline V gene sequence: CDR1 MNHNS, CDR2 SASEGT. The V and J ends lost 4 bases and 2 bases respectively, with 7 bases between them. The CDR3 is made up of 13 amino acids. The CDR3 here is CASSVSYTDTQYF. The CDR3 DNA follows: TGTGCCAGCAGTGTTAGCTACACAGATACGCAGTATTTT.